The 16 T cell receptor beta chains listed next were all sequenced from one sample in a study of T cell responses to AZD1222 COVID-19 vaccine. Sequenced by immunoSEQ multiplex PCR; TCRdb stores in-frame clones only, minus some. There are over 130,000 clones in the sample; roughly 92% occur only once, and 3.6% lies in the top ten. The specimen comprised peripheral blood, sampled 28 days after the second AZD1222 dose. These receptor sequences come from an adult who received the AZD1222 COVID-19 vaccine.

In DNA, the CDR3 is TGTGCCACCAGTGATTTAGGACAGCCCCAGCATTTT. It translates to CATSDLGQPQHF. The gene calls are TRBV24-1 and TRBJ1-5; no firm D call. Per germline, CDR1 KGHDR and CDR2 SFDVKD. The germline V and J ends were trimmed by 1 base and 7 bases, with 4 bases remaining between them. There are 12 residues in the CDR3.

The DNA for the CDR3 is TGTGCCAGCAGTTCCCAGGCGGAGCAGTACTTC. It yields the protein CASSSQAEQYF. This chain links TRBV12-3 or TRBV12-4 with TRBJ2-7, with D hard to call. The CDR3 contains 11 residues. Trimming removed 4 bases at V and 7 bases at J, with 8 bases between.

V is TRBV4-1 and J is TRBJ1-1; TRBD1 matches 9 bases. This CDR3 spans 18 amino acids. Germline lookup yields CDR1 MGHRA and CDR2 YSYEKL. The V segment lost 0 bases and the J segment 1 base; nucleotides outside the gene matches: 9. The CDR3 DNA sequence: TGCGCCAGCAGCCAAGATATATCGGGGACAGGGTGGAACACTGAAGCTTTCTTT. Residues: CASSQDISGTGWNTEAFF.

The chain is built from TRBV12-3 or TRBV12-4 and TRBJ2-7; D is unresolved. This CDR3 has 12 amino acids. V lost 2 bases and J lost 6, with 8 bases in between. DNA for the CDR3: TGTGCCAGCAGTTTAAGGGTTGGCGAGCAGTACTTC. Its protein product is CASSLRVGEQYF.

This chain connects TRBV9 to TRBJ1-1, with a tentative D call TRBD1 (5 bases). Germline V lookup: CDR1 SGDLS, CDR2 YYNGEE. V lost 3 bases and J 5 bases, leaving 11 bases between the germline ends. The CDR3 contains 13 residues. The CDR3 reads CASSAGGRTEAFF. For the CDR3, the DNA is TGTGCCAGCAGCGCGGGGGGACGGACTGAAGCTTTCTTT.

The chain recombines TRBV7-2 with TRBJ2-2, with TRBD2 matching over 11 bases. This CDR3 contains 15 residues. J gave up 5 bases and V 5 bases, and 4 bases lay outside the gene matches. The germline CDR1 and CDR2 sequences are SGHTA and FQGNSA. The DNA for the CDR3 is TGTGCCAGCAGCCCGCTAGCGGGAGGAACCGGGGAGCTGTTTTTT. This encodes CASSPLAGGTGELFF.

The V call is TRBV19, the J call TRBJ1-2; 9 bases agree with TRBD1. Per the germline V gene, CDR1 is LNHDA and CDR2 is SQIVND (reference sequence). V gave up 7 bases and J gave up 2 bases; unmatched junction bases: 5. This CDR3 has 14 residues. The CDR3 sequence: CASTPDRGNYGYTF. CDR3 DNA: TGTGCCAGTACCCCGGACAGGGGAAACTATGGCTACACCTTC.

The gene calls are TRBV18 and TRBJ2-2; no clear D. Germline V gene data show CDR1 as KGHSH and CDR2 as LQKENI. Between the trimmed V and J ends, which lost 3 bases and 0 bases, there was a span of 5 bases. CDR3 length: 14 amino acids. The CDR3 sequence is CASSPVANTGELFF. The CDR3 DNA follows: TGTGCCAGCTCACCCGTAGCGAACACCGGGGAGCTGTTTTTT.

This rearrangement joins TRBV19 to TRBJ1-2, with no clear D. The CDR3 spans 12 residues. The V end lost 6 bases, the J end lost 3 bases, and 8 bases lay between the germline ends. The V gene's germline CDR1 is LNHDA and CDR2 SQIVND (reference sequence). The CDR3 sequence is CASRFGDYGYTF. DNA for the CDR3: TGTGCCAGTAGATTCGGAGACTATGGCTACACCTTC.

This clone has a handful of counts. The V and J genes are TRBV28 and TRBJ1-5, with a possible D match to TRBD1 (5 bases). CDR3 size: 16 residues. Germline CDR1 and CDR2: MDHEN and SYDVKM. V was shortened by 3 bases and J by 2 bases, with 14 bases between the two germline ends. CDR3 sequence: CASSFGGIGGNQPQHF. DNA for the CDR3: TGTGCCAGCAGTTTTGGGGGAATAGGAGGCAATCAGCCCCAGCATTTT.

This clone was counted once. The V call is TRBV6-5, the J call TRBJ1-1, with D maybe TRBD1 (5 bases). Trimming cost V 2 bases and J 0 bases, with 10 bases left between them. The CDR3 is made up of 15 amino acids. Germline assignment: CDR1 MNHEY and CDR2 SVGAGI. CDR3 amino acids: CASSYGIGVNTEAFF. The CDR3, as DNA: TGTGCCAGCAGTTACGGAATAGGGGTGAACACTGAAGCTTTCTTT.

The rearrangement joins TRBV19 to TRBJ1-1, with D unclear. Germline CDR1 LNHDA, CDR2 SQIVND (reference sequence). Trimming left V 4 bases short and J 0 bases short, with 6 bases between. There are 13 residues in the CDR3. CDR3 DNA: TGTGCCAGTAGTACCTCAATGAACACTGAAGCTTTCTTT. Its protein is CASSTSMNTEAFF.

The chain has TRBV12-3 or TRBV12-4 and TRBJ1-1; maybe TRBD1 (5 bases). The CDR3 has 13 residues. The ends were cut back, 6 bases at V and 0 bases at J, with 8 bases in the middle. This CDR3 reads CASSRRVNTEAFF. In DNA form, the CDR3 reads TGTGCCAGCAGCCGCAGGGTGAACACTGAAGCTTTCTTT.

This chain's CDR3 is CASSQGWDTQYF. In DNA, the CDR3 is TGTGCCAGCAGCCAAGGGTGGGATACGCAGTATTTT. This chain links TRBV3-1 (or the pseudogene TRBV3-2) with TRBJ2-3; D call uncertain. The CDR3 has 12 amino acids. V shed 1 base and J shed 6 bases, with 5 bases lying between them. Germline V gene sequence: CDR1 LGHDT, CDR2 YNNKEL (reference sequence).

The chain carries TRBV28 and TRBJ2-1; TRBD2 matches 9 bases. In germline, CDR1 is MDHEN, CDR2 SYDVKM. The CDR3 is 15 residues long. V shed 2 bases and J 7 bases; nucleotides not matched to a gene: 6. The CDR3 nucleotides are TGTGCCAGCAGTTTAAAGCCGGGACTAGCAAATGAGCAGTTCTTC. Protein: CASSLKPGLANEQFF.

The chain combines TRBV28 with TRBJ1-3, with 7 bases lining up with TRBD1. Unmatched junction bases numbered 10, after V lost 7 bases and J lost 1 base. Looked up from germline, CDR1 is MDHEN and CDR2 is SYDVKM. CDR3 length: 16 amino acids. CDR3 sequence reads: CASTTGGDSSGNTIYF. CDR3 in DNA: TGTGCCAGCACTACAGGCGGGGACAGTTCTGGAAACACCATATATTTT.